The 21 T cell receptor beta chains below were found in one sample sequenced in a study of CD8+ T cells in alopecia areata. Treatment described: oral pan-JAK inhibitor, 5-10 mg twice daily. RNA was isolated and reverse transcribed to cDNA, the sequencing template. Produced via immunoSEQ multiplex PCR; TCRdb's table is partial and in-frame only. The sample carries 150,000 to 200,000 clones, roughly two thirds recorded once. This specimen was CD4+ T cells sorted from blood, taken at week 4, from a patient treated with tofacitinib. The origin of the receptors is a human donor with alopecia areata.

This clone came up once. The V and J genes are TRBV30 and TRBJ1-6; TRBD1 aligns across 7 bases. The CDR3 extends over 13 amino acids. CDR1 is GTSNPN, CDR2 SVGIG, per germline (reference sequence). After removal of 2 bases from V and 10 bases from J, the junction contained 5 bases not matched to a gene. Here the CDR3 reads CAWSRQGYSPLHF. In nucleotides, the CDR3 is TGTGCCTGGAGTAGACAGGGTTACTCACCCCTCCACTTT.

CDR3 loop: CSVAAATGGYEQYF. The CDR3 coding sequence is TGCAGCGTGGCCGCCGCGACAGGGGGCTACGAGCAGTACTTC. The J gene is TRBJ2-7, the V gene TRBV29-1; TRBD1 matches 9 bases. The junction had 9 bases not matched to a gene; V was cut back by 6 bases and J by 3 bases. This CDR3 contains 14 residues. Germline values: CDR1 SQVTM, CDR2 ANQGSEA.

The chain has TRBV7-9 and TRBJ2-1, with D hard to call. V lost 8 bases and J lost 9, with 11 bases in between. The germline CDR1 and CDR2 sequences are SEHNR and FQNEAQ (reference sequence). The CDR3 loop spans 11 amino acids. The CDR3 nucleotides are TGTGCCAGCTCCTCGGGCACTGAGCAGTTCTTC. It is translated as CASSSGTEQFF.

The V and J genes are TRBV29-1 and TRBJ2-7; no reliable D call. The CDR3 sequence is 10 residues long. The germline gives CDR1 SQVTM, CDR2 ANQGSEA. Trimming stripped 7 bases from V and 3 bases from J, with 7 bases between. CDR3 amino acids: CSAVDYEQYF. CDR3 nucleotides: TGCAGCGCGGTGGACTACGAGCAGTACTTC.

This clone was found a few times. V gene TRBV7-2 combines with J gene TRBJ1-2; no clear D. V lost 3 bases to trimming and J lost 9 bases, with 11 bases between them. The V gene's germline CDR1 is SGHTA and CDR2 FQGNSA. This CDR3 is 12 amino acids long. The chain's CDR3 is CASSFRERSYTF. As DNA, the CDR3 is TGTGCCAGCAGCTTTAGGGAGAGGAGCTACACCTTC.

The gene calls are TRBV14 and TRBJ2-7; TRBD1 matches at 8 bases. From germline, CDR1 is SGHDN and CDR2 FVKESK. Unmatched junction bases numbered 8, after V lost 5 bases and J lost 2 bases. The CDR3 contains 15 residues. The CDR3 bases are TGTGCCAGCAGCGCCCGGGACAGGACCCCCTACGAGCAGTACTTC. Protein: CASSARDRTPYEQYF.

The chain employs TRBV7-9 and TRBJ2-3; D not certain. V was cut by 3 bases and J by 8 bases, with 15 bases left in between. This CDR3 contains 14 residues. The germline V gene has CDR1 SEHNR and CDR2 FQNEAQ (reference sequence). CDR3 DNA: TGTGCCAGCAGCTTCGGCAGGCCAGGTGGTACGCAGTATTTT. This codes for CASSFGRPGGTQYF.

This clone appeared a single time. The rearrangement uses TRBV9 and TRBJ2-2; D remains unclear. V was clipped by 4 bases and J by 6 bases, with 16 bases between them. The CDR3 totals 15 residues. Germline CDR1 is SGDLS and CDR2 is YYNGEE. CDR3 sequence (DNA): TGTGCCAGCAGCCCCGTAGTTTATTTCGCCGGGGAGCTGTTTTTT. This gives the protein CASSPVVYFAGELFF.

The genes are TRBV30 and TRBJ1-1; 9 nucleotides agree with TRBD1. The length of the CDR3 is 12 residues. The junction had 5 bases not matched to a gene; V was cut back by 8 bases and J by 4 bases. Looked up from germline, CDR1 is GTSNPN and CDR2 is SVGIG (reference sequence). In DNA, the CDR3 is TGTGCCAAGGACAGGGGTACCACTGAAGCTTTCTTT. Amino acid sequence: CAKDRGTTEAFF.

The count of this clone is one. This rearrangement joins TRBV6-5 to TRBJ1-3; unclear D gene. V dropped 6 bases and J dropped 3 bases, with 9 bases sitting between them. Germline V gene lookup returns CDR1 MNHEY and CDR2 SVGAGI. The CDR3 covers 13 residues. The CDR3 DNA reads TGTGCCAGCAGCCCCCAAATTGGAAACACCATATATTTT. Protein product: CASSPQIGNTIYF.

This clone has just a few counts. This sequence joins TRBV30 and TRBJ1-6; TRBD1 matches at 7 bases. Trimming removed 7 bases from V and 6 bases from J; junction bases left unmatched: 12. The germline V gene has CDR1 GTSNPN and CDR2 SVGIG (reference sequence). The CDR3 sequence is 15 residues long. CDR3 bases: TGTGCCTACCGAAAATACAGGGGAGGTAATTCACCCCTCCACTTT. As protein: CAYRKYRGGNSPLHF.

This chain joins TRBV5-1 and TRBJ2-1; 8 bases line up with TRBD1. V lost 0 bases and J lost 10; bases outside the gene matches: 9. The CDR3 covers 15 residues. Germline V gives CDR1 SGHRS, CDR2 YFSETQ. CDR3 region: CASSLVGQARGEQFF. In DNA, the CDR3 is TGCGCCAGCAGCTTGGTGGGACAGGCTAGGGGCGAGCAGTTCTTC.

This clone has just a few counts. The J gene is TRBJ1-1, the V gene TRBV5-1; D perhaps matches TRBD1 (6 bases). V was trimmed by 2 bases and J by 1 base, leaving 9 bases between them. The CDR3 is made up of 14 amino acids. Per germline, CDR1 SGHRS and CDR2 YFSETQ. The CDR3 coding sequence is TGCGCCAGCAGCTTATGGGGGGCGAACACTGAAGCTTTCTTT. Encoded protein: CASSLWGANTEAFF.

The genes are TRBV4-3 and TRBJ2-3; TRBD2 matches 10 bases. The CDR3 spans 17 residues. The germline CDR1 and CDR2 sequences are LGHNA and YSLEER. Unmatched junction bases numbered 9, after V lost 0 bases and J lost 6 bases. As DNA, the CDR3 is TGCGCCAGCAGCCAAGATCCTAGCGGGGGCCCACGGGATACGCAGTATTTT. Translation: CASSQDPSGGPRDTQYF.

The chain carries TRBV30 and TRBJ2-3; D is uncertain. Germline CDR1 and CDR2: GTSNPN and SVGIG (reference sequence). V dropped 1 base and J dropped 3 bases, with 14 bases sitting between them. There are 15 residues in the CDR3. This CDR3 is CAWSERVLGTDTQYF. CDR3 DNA sequence: TGTGCCTGGAGTGAAAGGGTTTTAGGGACAGATACGCAGTATTTT.

This chain links TRBV7-2 with TRBJ1-1, with 8 bases that match TRBD1. Trimming at V came to 4 bases and at J to 0 bases, leaving 4 bases not matched to a gene. The CDR3 covers 15 residues. Germline V CDR1 and CDR2: SGHTA, FQGNSA. The CDR3 here is CASSSRDRMNTEAFF. The DNA of the CDR3 is TGTGCCAGCAGCTCCCGGGACAGGATGAACACTGAAGCTTTCTTT.

The chain links TRBV4-2 to TRBJ2-5, with 8 bases lining up with TRBD2. The length of the CDR3 is 18 residues. J was trimmed by 2 bases and V by 0 bases; bases with no gene match: 11. Germline V gene sequence: CDR1 LGHNA, CDR2 YNFKEQ. CDR3 nucleotides: TGTGCCAGCAGCCAAGATCGGACCGGGGGGGACATACAAGAGACCCAGTACTTC. It yields the protein CASSQDRTGGDIQETQYF.

This clone was observed a few times. The chain is built from TRBV9 and TRBJ1-6, with D perhaps matching TRBD1 (6 bases). Deletions cut 0 bases from V and 13 bases from J, with 17 bases between. The germline gives CDR1 SGDLS, CDR2 YYNGEE. There are 15 residues in the CDR3. DNA for the CDR3: TGTGCCAGCAGCGTAGCGGGAACAGGGCTTGAGCCCCTCCACTTT. Amino acids: CASSVAGTGLEPLHF.

Here the CDR3 reads CASSARVNTGELFF. The CDR3 nucleotides read TGTGCCAGCAGCGCCCGTGTGAACACCGGGGAGCTGTTTTTT. The chain employs TRBV7-9 and TRBJ2-2; unclear D gene. This CDR3 contains 14 residues. The germline gives CDR1 SEHNR, CDR2 FQNEAQ (reference sequence). The V end lost 5 bases, the J end lost 1 base, and 8 bases lay between the germline ends.

This clone has only one observation. This chain connects TRBV15 to TRBJ2-5; the D gene is possibly TRBD2 (6 bases). The end of the DNA aligns better with TRBJ2-7, so the J call may be wrong. CDR1 LNHNV and CDR2 YYDKDF come from the germline V gene (reference sequence). The length of the CDR3 is 15 residues. CDR3 residues: CATSSRDFSTYEQYF. CDR3 DNA: TGTGCCACCAGCAGCCGGGACTTTTCGACCTACGAGCAGTACTTC.

This clone was picked up one time. The chain has TRBV4-1 and TRBJ2-1, with TRBD2 as a possible D gene (7 bases). The CDR3 is 14 amino acids. The germline CDR1 and CDR2 sequences are MGHRA and YSYEKL. Between the trimmed V and J ends, which lost 3 bases and 6 bases, there was a span of 12 bases. As DNA, the CDR3 is TGCGCCAGCAGCCAGGCGGGGGCCGCCAATGAGCAGTTCTTC. It is translated as CASSQAGAANEQFF.